The T cell receptor beta chain described here comes from a study of T-cell reconstitution after alpha-beta-depleted transplantation in children. Study conclusions and caveats: Several hundred graft clones that had expanded were reportedly the source of alpha-beta T cells about two months after transplant. Surviving recipient cells, namely T cells and thymic progenitors, were the source of high day-60 TCRbeta diversity in some patients. Fresh T-cell production supplied most of the T-cell counts and diversity seen one year after transplant.

V lost 3 bases to trimming and J lost 0 bases, with 18 bases between them. Germline CDR1 is SGHRS and CDR2 is YFSETQ. CDR3 length equals 17 residues. Concerning this clonotype: What it binds is unknown. Since a much larger clone is just one base distant, this may be a read error.

The TCRbeta library was prepared with unique molecular identifiers. TCRdb analysed the PCR reads with MiXCR anew, one entry per CDR3 protein. The table records approximately 300,000 distinct CDR3 sequences, over 7% of them present only once. Sequencing used peripheral blood, obtained 360 days after TCRalphabeta/CD19-depleted stem cell transplant. The rearrangement links TRBV5-1 to TRBJ1-1; D is perhaps TRBD1 (5 bases). The receptor comes from a female patient between 2 and 15 years old who had a stem cell transplant for Fanconi anemia, so the T cells may come from the graft donor. CDR3 region: CASSWCMWQGMNTEAFF. The CDR3 DNA is TGCGCCAGCAGCTGGTGTATGTGGCAGGGTATGAACACTGAAGCTTTCTTT.